One and the same sample provided the 25 T cell receptor beta chains below, sequenced in a study of T-cell reconstitution after alpha-beta-depleted transplantation in children listed by TCRdb under 2016. Libraries were made using PCR. Sequencing instrument: Illumina HiSeq 2500. TCR library preparation used molecular barcoding, with unique molecular identifiers applied to normalize quantification of the TCRbeta repertoire. The public reads were reprocessed in TCRdb via fastp at Q25 and MiXCR, keeping in-frame beta chains. Merged by CDR3 protein, the rows form single entries marked with the most common genes and DNA. The sample yields roughly 170,000 distinct CDR3 sequences; about 6.4% were counted once. The ten biggest clones cover approximately 3% of the sample. The sample in question was PBMCs from the stem cell graft donor, obtained from the stem cell graft. The receptor source for this set is a human donor who donated a stem cell graft to a child with Wiskott-Aldrich syndrome.

This clonotype was seen more than once but under ten times. The chain has TRBV7-9 and TRBJ2-7, with TRBD2 identical over 8 bases. The CDR3 runs to 14 residues. CDR1 SEHNR and CDR2 FQNEAQ come from the germline V gene (reference sequence). With 0 bases clipped from V and 7 bases from J, the junction kept 5 bases outside the gene matches. CDR3 in amino acids: CASSLAGLAEEQYF. CDR3 nucleotides: TGTGCCAGCAGCTTAGCAGGACTAGCTGAAGAGCAGTACTTC.

In its sample, this clonotype was seen a few times. This chain joins TRBV7-6 and TRBJ2-1; 8 nucleotides line up with TRBD2. CDR3 length: 19 amino acids. J was trimmed by 9 bases and V by 6 bases; bases with no gene match: 25. From germline, CDR1 is SGHVS and CDR2 FNYEAQ. CDR3 DNA: TGTGCCAGCAGTTTACTCCCAGGAGGGGCGGGAGGACGGGGTAGTGAGCAGTTCTTC. Its translation is CASSLLPGGAGGRGSEQFF.

This clonotype was seen many times. This sequence joins TRBV6-5 and TRBJ1-5; perhaps TRBD1 as D (5 bases). The germline gives CDR1 MNHEY, CDR2 SVGAGI. V lost 5 bases and J 2 bases, leaving 10 bases between the germline ends. There are 14 residues in the CDR3. The CDR3 sequence: CASSRGDGNQPQHF. The CDR3 DNA follows: TGTGCCAGCAGTAGGGGTGACGGCAATCAGCCCCAGCATTTT.

This clonotype was seen only a few times. The chain employs TRBV7-8 and TRBJ1-2; TRBD1 agrees at 10 bases. The CDR3 is 15 amino acids. J gave up 7 bases and V 0 bases, and 5 bases lay outside the gene matches. Germline V gives CDR1 SGHVS, CDR2 FQNEAQ. The CDR3 DNA sequence: TGTGCCAGCAGCTTAGCGGGACAGGGGATCGGTGGCTACACCTTC. Translated, it gives CASSLAGQGIGGYTF.

This clonotype was counted ten times or more. The rearrangement links TRBV6-2 or TRBV6-3 to TRBJ2-2, with D uncertain. Germline loops: CDR1 MNHEY, CDR2 SVGEGT. The V and J ends lost 6 bases and 1 base respectively, with 9 bases between them. The length of the CDR3 is 14 residues. This chain's CDR3 is CASSQGLNTGELFF. CDR3 sequence (DNA): TGTGCCAGCAGCCAAGGGTTGAACACCGGGGAGCTGTTTTTT.

Many counts were recorded for this clonotype. The chain carries TRBV12-3 or TRBV12-4 and TRBJ1-1; 7 nucleotides align to TRBD1. J was trimmed by 1 base and V by 5 bases; bases with no gene match: 7. CDR3 length: 15 residues. CDR3 sequence (DNA): TGTGCCAGCAGTCCCCGGGGACAGTCGAACACTGAAGCTTTCTTT. It yields the protein CASSPRGQSNTEAFF.

This clonotype appeared many times. The chain links TRBV24-1 to TRBJ2-7; D unclear. CDR1 and CDR2 (germline): KGHDR, SFDVKD. This CDR3 has 13 amino acids. The V and J ends lost 2 bases and 4 bases respectively, with 8 bases between them. CDR3 in amino acids: CATSDSASYEQYF. The CDR3 coding sequence is TGTGCCACCAGTGATTCTGCCTCGTACGAGCAGTACTTC.

This clonotype was detected many times. The rearrangement links TRBV20-1 to TRBJ2-5; 7 nucleotides align to TRBD1. Trimming removed 5 bases from V and 5 bases from J; junction bases left unmatched: 2. Germline V gene sequence: CDR1 DFQATT, CDR2 SNEGSKA (reference sequence). This CDR3 region has 11 residues. CDR3 DNA sequence: TGCAGTGCTCTCAGGGGGGAGACCCAGTACTTC. It is translated as CSALRGETQYF.

This clonotype was found a few times. The chain couples TRBV30 to TRBJ2-5, with D maybe TRBD1 (6 bases). Trimming shortened V by 3 bases and J by 3 bases, and 17 bases separated the two germline ends. The CDR3 runs to 15 residues. The germline V gene encodes CDR1 GTSNPN and CDR2 SVGIG (reference sequence). Written as DNA, the CDR3 is TGTGCCTGGAGGGAACTCCTGACAGGAAAAGAGACCCAGTACTTC. It specifies CAWRELLTGKETQYF.

This clonotype was detected ten times or more. The rearrangement uses TRBV20-1 and TRBJ2-7, with D uncertain. Deletions cut 7 bases from V and 6 bases from J, with 13 bases between. The germline gives CDR1 DFQATT, CDR2 SNEGSKA (reference sequence). The CDR3 runs 11 residues. The CDR3 reads CSGLGGFEQYF. The DNA of the CDR3 is TGCAGTGGGCTAGGTGGCTTCGAGCAGTACTTC.

This clonotype was observed at least ten times. The chain joins TRBV4-3 to TRBJ2-2, with a possible D match to TRBD1 (5 bases). The CDR3 length is 16 residues. V dropped 0 bases and J dropped 1 base, with 9 bases sitting between them. Germline V gene data show CDR1 as LGHNA and CDR2 as YSLEER. The DNA for the CDR3 is TGCGCCAGCAGCCAAGAGTCAGGGTGGAACACCGGGGAGCTGTTTTTT. As protein: CASSQESGWNTGELFF.

This clonotype was detected ten times or more. The rearrangement links TRBV19 to TRBJ2-1; tentatively, D is TRBD1 (6 bases). Germline CDR1 LNHDA, CDR2 SQIVND (reference sequence). V shed 0 bases and J shed 9 bases, with 9 bases lying between them. This CDR3 spans 13 amino acids. The CDR3 DNA reads TGTGCCAGTAGTATAGACAGGGGATCTGAGCAGTTCTTC. Translation gives CASSIDRGSEQFF. The variable domain in full, with the rest retrieved from reference TRBV19 and TRBJ2-1, is DGGITQSPKYLFRKEGQNVTLSCEQNLNHDAMYWYRQDPGQGLRLIYYSQIVNDFQKGDIAEGYSVSREKKESFPLTVTSAQKNPTAFYLCASSIDRGSEQFFGPGTRLTVL.

This clonotype was seen repeatedly, ten times or more. The chain combines TRBV18 with TRBJ2-3; possible D gene TRBD1, 5 bases. Germline loops: CDR1 KGHSH, CDR2 LQKENI. This CDR3 has 16 amino acids. Trimming removed 6 bases from V and 1 base from J, with 17 bases in between. The CDR3 DNA reads TGTGCCAGCTCCCAAGGGGCTAGGAGTGGCACAGATACGCAGTATTTT. It is translated as CASSQGARSGTDTQYF.

This clonotype was seen many times. V and J are TRBV10-1 and TRBJ2-1; unclear D gene. Trimming left V 5 bases short and J 0 bases short, with 8 bases between. The CDR3 runs to 14 residues. In germline, CDR1 is WNHNN, CDR2 SYGVQD (reference sequence). In DNA form, the CDR3 reads TGCGCCAGCAGTTCCGATAGCTCCTACAATGAGCAGTTCTTC. Its translation is CASSSDSSYNEQFF.

The chain couples TRBV25-1 to TRBJ2-5; 7 positions agree with TRBD1. Per germline, CDR1 MGHDK and CDR2 SYGVNS. The length of the CDR3 is 15 residues. J lost 2 bases, V lost 1 base, and 4 bases had no gene match. DNA of the CDR3: TGTGCCAGCAGTGAATTATCGGGACAGCAAGAGACCCAGTACTTC. This sequence encodes CASSELSGQQETQYF.

This clonotype has a count of ten or more. The CDR3 spells CASSSGTGGQETQYF. For the CDR3, the DNA is TGCGCCAGCAGCTCCGGGACAGGGGGCCAAGAGACCCAGTACTTC. V is TRBV5-1 and J is TRBJ2-5; 11 positions agree with TRBD1. Germline CDR1 is SGHRS and CDR2 is YFSETQ. The trim removed 3 bases at V and 1 base at J, leaving 2 bases unmatched. The CDR3 contains 15 residues.

Many counts were recorded for this clonotype. This chain uses TRBV5-1 with TRBJ2-7; 9 bases align to TRBD2. This CDR3 is 15 amino acids long. V gave up 0 bases and J gave up 7 bases; unmatched junction bases: 8. Germline V gives CDR1 SGHRS, CDR2 YFSETQ. The chain's CDR3 is CASSLGGREGLEQYF. The CDR3 DNA reads TGCGCCAGCAGCTTGGGCGGGAGGGAAGGTTTGGAGCAGTACTTC.

This clonotype has more than one count but fewer than ten. The rearrangement links TRBV15 to TRBJ2-5, with D hard to call. This CDR3 is 13 amino acids long. The V and J ends lost 0 bases and 5 bases respectively, with 7 bases between them. Germline CDR1 LNHNV, CDR2 YYDKDF (reference sequence). The CDR3 sequence: CATSREGRETQYF. CDR3 DNA: TGTGCCACCAGCAGAGAAGGCCGGGAGACCCAGTACTTC.

The V gene is TRBV5-1, the J gene TRBJ2-4, with 9 bases aligning to TRBD2. Germline V lookup: CDR1 SGHRS, CDR2 YFSETQ. The CDR3 has 13 amino acids. V dropped 0 bases and J dropped 15; count of bases not matched to a gene: 7. This CDR3 reads CASSLDASGTRYF. CDR3 nucleotides: TGCGCCAGCAGCTTGGACGCTAGCGGGACTAGGTACTTC.

This clonotype showed up many times. The chain joins TRBV29-1 to TRBJ2-5; 7 positions agree with TRBD1. This CDR3 region has 13 residues. The V gene's germline CDR1 is SQVTM and CDR2 ANQGSEA. J lost 1 base, V lost 7 bases, and 6 bases had no gene match. The CDR3 DNA is TGCAGCGGCAGACAGGGATTCCAAGAGACCCAGTACTTC. It specifies CSGRQGFQETQYF.

This clonotype was counted a few times. The V gene is TRBV6-1, the J gene TRBJ2-5; 11 bases are a match to TRBD2. The J segment lost 1 base and the V segment lost 1 base, leaving 11 bases of the junction unmatched. Germline-derived CDR1 and CDR2 are MNHNS and SASEGT. This CDR3 region has 19 residues. The CDR3 is CASSEVIAGGGFGQETQYF. In DNA form, the CDR3 reads TGTGCCAGCAGTGAAGTAATAGCGGGAGGGGGGTTTGGCCAAGAGACCCAGTACTTC.

This clonotype was seen more than once but under ten times. J is TRBJ2-1 and V is TRBV20-1; D remains ambiguous. The V and J ends lost 4 bases and 8 bases respectively, with 27 bases between them. In germline, CDR1 is DFQATT, CDR2 SNEGSKA (reference sequence). The CDR3 totals 17 residues. This chain's CDR3 is CSAITAVAPVHKYEQFF. As DNA, the CDR3 is TGCAGTGCTATCACCGCGGTGGCCCCGGTTCATAAGTATGAGCAGTTCTTC.

This clonotype was recorded at least ten times. This sequence joins TRBV7-2 and TRBJ1-6; D perhaps matches TRBD1 (5 bases). The germline gives CDR1 SGHTA, CDR2 FQGNSA. Between the trimmed V and J ends, which lost 4 bases and 8 bases, there was a span of 12 bases. CDR3 length: 14 residues. The CDR3, as DNA: TGTGCCAGCAGCTACGGGACTCGGGATTCACCCCTCCACTTT. This gives the protein CASSYGTRDSPLHF. The complete variable domain, with remaining parts taken from reference TRBV7-2 and TRBJ1-6, reads GAGVSQSPSNKVTEKGKDVELRCDPISGHTALYWYRQSLGQGLEFLIYFQGNSAPDKSGLPSDRFSAERTGGSVSTLTIQRTQQEDSAVYLCASSYGTRDSPLHFGNGTRLTVT.

This clonotype appeared a few times. The gene calls are TRBV4-3 and TRBJ2-1; D unresolved. V was pared by 0 bases and J by 7 bases, with 7 bases between. This CDR3 is built from 13 residues. Germline V gene data show CDR1 as LGHNA and CDR2 as YSLEER. The CDR3 sequence is CASSQEVRNEQFF. CDR3 bases: TGCGCCAGCAGCCAAGAGGTGAGGAATGAGCAGTTCTTC.

This clonotype was picked up many times. The V and J genes are TRBV5-1 and TRBJ2-7, with D perhaps TRBD1 or TRBD2 (5 bases each). The length of the CDR3 is 13 residues. V dropped 2 bases and J dropped 1 base, with 7 bases sitting between them. Looked up from germline, CDR1 is SGHRS and CDR2 is YFSETQ. Here the CDR3 reads CASSFGASYEQYF. For the CDR3, the DNA is TGCGCCAGCAGCTTCGGGGCGTCCTACGAGCAGTACTTC.